This T cell receptor beta chain was sequenced for a study of regulatory T cells in long-lasting Graves disease. Study outcomes and limitations: Possibly, too few samples lowered accuracy.

Time point reported: newly diagnosed GD, antithyroid drugs for less than 3 months. Extracted PBMC RNA gave rise to the TCR library. Patients hailed from an endocrinology department in Xi'an, China. Both iRepertoire HTBI primers and Arm-PCR of CDR3 regions were used to build the TCR beta libraries. TCRdb passed the multiplex PCR reads through MiXCR, listing each CDR3 protein once. The table shows about 610,000 distinct CDR3 sequences, with about 16% occurring only once. This clonotype was seen only once. Its antigen is unidentified. Germline CDR1 and CDR2: MNHEY and SMNVEV (reference sequence). The CDR3 loop spans 15 amino acids. Deletions cut 7 bases from V and 3 bases from J, with 18 bases between. The same data also went into a second study, on T cells in Graves' hyperthyroidism and ophthalmopathy. That paper adds: Uncontrolled infection, other autoimmune disease, pregnancy or lactation barred patients from enrollment.

The receptor comes from a man in his late teens or twenties with Graves disease. Sequenced material: peripheral blood mononuclear cells (PBMCs), taken at new diagnosis, from a patient treated with antithyroid drugs. The gene calls are TRBV27 and TRBJ1-2; D call uncertain. CDR3 DNA: TGTGCCAGCACCCTGGACCCGTATGGAGACTATGGCTACACCTTC. As protein: CASTLDPYGDYGYTF.